These 20 T cell receptor beta chains were all obtained from the same sample, sequenced in a study of CD8 T cells in Susac syndrome (dated by TCRdb to about 2019). Libraries were constructed by the immunoSEQ multiplex PCR assay. RNA was extracted using the RNeasy kit, and roughly 0.5 to 1 ug of the RNA was reverse transcribed with random hexamers. TCRdb cleaned the public reads at Q25 with fastp, built clones with MiXCR and kept in-frame beta chains. Records with the same CDR3 protein are collapsed into one entry carrying the most frequent genes and DNA. Across this sample there are some 260,000 distinct CDR3 sequences, with approximately 85% seen only once. The top ten clones comprise over 0.09% of the sample. The source material was CD8+ T cells from PBMCs. The receptors originated from a human donor with multiple sclerosis.

Turning to this clonotype: The junction departs from the called germline gene at one end, perhaps through a read error. V is TRBV29-1 and J is TRBJ2-1; possible D gene TRBD2, 5 bases. This CDR3 spans 15 amino acids. Germline V lookup: CDR1 SQVTM, CDR2 ANQGSEA. The CDR3 is CSAEGMAGGYNEQFF. For the CDR3, the DNA is TGCAGCGCTGAAGGTATGGCAGGAGGCTACAATGAGCAGTTCTTC.

The V call is TRBV29-1, the J call TRBJ2-1, with D possibly being TRBD1 (6 bases). The germline V gene has CDR1 SQVTM and CDR2 ANQGSEA. CDR3 size: 16 residues. The V and J ends lost 4 bases and 4 bases respectively, with 20 bases between them. DNA of the CDR3: TGCAGCGTTGTTGGGTTTACGGGGACAATATACAATGAGCAGTTCTTC. It codes for CSVVGFTGTIYNEQFF.

Only one count was recorded for this clonotype. This chain connects TRBV29-1 to TRBJ1-2; no clear D gene. The CDR3 has 13 amino acids. The V and J ends lost 6 bases and 4 bases respectively, with 15 bases between them. The V gene's germline CDR1 is SQVTM and CDR2 ANQGSEA. CDR3 sequence: CSVPGSAGYGYTF. As DNA, the CDR3 is TGCAGCGTGCCCGGGTCCGCCGGCTATGGCTACACCTTC.

The CDR3 reads CSSIDRAGYGYTF. The CDR3 coding sequence is TGCAGCTCCATTGACAGGGCCGGCTATGGCTACACCTTC. This chain joins TRBV29-1 and TRBJ1-2, with 7 bases aligning to TRBD1. CDR3 length: 13 amino acids. The trim removed 8 bases at V and 4 bases at J, leaving 10 bases unmatched. From germline, CDR1 is SQVTM and CDR2 ANQGSEA.

The chain recombines TRBV7-9 with TRBJ2-3, with 7 bases identical to TRBD2. The V gene end was trimmed by 5 bases and the J gene end by 3 bases; junction bases not matched to a gene: 11. The CDR3 is 16 amino acids. CDR1 is SEHNR, CDR2 FQNEAQ, per germline (reference sequence). Here the CDR3 DNA reads TGTGCCAGCAGCCCCCGGACTAGTGCATTGACAGATACGCAGTATTTT. It yields the protein CASSPRTSALTDTQYF.

This sequence joins TRBV6-5 and TRBJ1-3; maybe TRBD1 (5 bases). CDR3 size: 15 residues. CDR1 and CDR2 (germline): MNHEY, SVGAGI. V dropped 6 bases and J dropped 3 bases, with 15 bases sitting between them. CDR3 sequence reads: CASSPSGTDGNTIYF. Written as DNA, the CDR3 is TGTGCCAGCAGCCCCTCCGGGACGGATGGAAACACCATATATTTT.

This clonotype was detected a few times. The chain has TRBV7-8 and TRBJ1-2, with TRBD1 matching 7 bases. CDR1 and CDR2 (germline): SGHVS, FQNEAQ. The CDR3 loop spans 13 amino acids. V shed 5 bases, J shed 6 bases, and the junction held 6 bases outside the gene matches. The CDR3 sequence is CASSPDRADGYTF. CDR3 nucleotide sequence: TGTGCCAGCAGCCCCGACAGGGCAGATGGCTACACCTTC.

This clonotype was recorded a few times. This chain joins TRBV4-2 and TRBJ2-1; 8 positions agree with TRBD1. The V segment lost 3 bases and the J segment 8 bases; nucleotides outside the gene matches: 0. Germline V lookup: CDR1 LGHNA, CDR2 YNFKEQ. This CDR3 has 12 residues. The CDR3 here is CASSQGQDEQFF. The CDR3, as DNA: TGTGCCAGCAGCCAGGGACAGGATGAGCAGTTCTTC.

The V and J genes are TRBV7-3 and TRBJ2-5, with D possibly matching TRBD2 (6 bases). V was pared by 5 bases and J by 5 bases, with 15 bases between. In germline, CDR1 is SGHTA, CDR2 FQGTGA. The CDR3 runs 14 residues. The CDR3 region is CASSPSGAVETQYF. CDR3 bases: TGTGCCAGCAGCCCCTCGGGAGCGGTGGAGACCCAGTACTTC.

The table lists this clonotype with a few counts. This chain joins TRBV20-1 and TRBJ1-2; TRBD1 matches at 7 bases. The CDR3 has 13 amino acids. Germline assignment: CDR1 DFQATT and CDR2 SNEGSKA (reference sequence). Trimming removed 5 bases from V and 2 bases from J; junction bases left unmatched: 5. The CDR3 is CSARDRENYGYTF. The CDR3 DNA reads TGCAGTGCTCGGGACAGAGAAAACTATGGCTACACCTTC.

J is TRBJ2-4 and V is TRBV15, with D possibly being TRBD1 or TRBD2 (5 bases each). V gave up 0 bases and J gave up 8 bases, with 14 bases separating them. This CDR3 region has 15 residues. The V gene's germline CDR1 is LNHNV and CDR2 YYDKDF (reference sequence). The CDR3 is CATSREEGLEDIQYF. The CDR3 coding sequence is TGTGCCACCAGCAGAGAAGAGGGGCTGGAGGACATTCAGTACTTC. Based on the CDR3 plus reference TRBV15 and TRBJ2-4, the full variable domain is DAMVIQNPRYQVTQFGKPVTLSCSQTLNHNVMYWYQQKSSQAPKLLFHYYDKDFNNEADTPDNFQSRRPNTSFCFLDIRSPGLGDTAMYLCATSREEGLEDIQYFGAGTRLSVL.

The gene calls are TRBV5-1 and TRBJ2-1; 11 nucleotides agree with TRBD2. The CDR3 extends over 16 amino acids. Germline assignment: CDR1 SGHRS and CDR2 YFSETQ. V lost 3 bases and J lost 8; bases outside the gene matches: 10. The CDR3 spells CASSWRGTSGFDEQFF. CDR3 nucleotide sequence: TGCGCCAGCAGCTGGAGAGGGACTAGCGGCTTTGATGAGCAGTTCTTC.

This chain connects TRBV7-2 to TRBJ2-3, with TRBD2 identical over 7 bases. The junction had 5 bases not matched to a gene; V was cut back by 1 base and J by 1 base. This CDR3 region has 16 residues. The germline V gene encodes CDR1 SGHTA and CDR2 FQGNSA. The CDR3 is CASSLVGREGTDTQYF. The CDR3 nucleotides read TGTGCCAGCAGCTTAGTTGGACGGGAGGGCACAGATACGCAGTATTTT.

The chain has TRBV3-1 and TRBJ1-1; possibly TRBD1 for D (6 bases). Trimming took off 6 bases at V and 0 bases at J, with 8 bases between the two ends. The CDR3 length is 13 residues. The V gene's germline CDR1 is LGHDT and CDR2 YNNKEL (reference sequence). CDR3 coding DNA: TGTGCCAGCAGTTGGACAGTGAACACTGAAGCTTTCTTT. Amino acid sequence: CASSWTVNTEAFF.

As concerns this clonotype: The junction does not match germline at one end; this may be a read error. The gene calls are TRBV28 and TRBJ1-1; D is unclear. In germline, CDR1 is MDHEN, CDR2 SYDVKM. The CDR3 spans 15 residues. DNA of the CDR3: TGTGCCAGCAGTTTAGGGCCTAAAAAGGGCACTGAAGCTTTTTTT. The encoded protein is CASSLGPKKGTEAFF.

The chain carries TRBV27 and TRBJ1-3; 7 positions agree with TRBD1. The ends lost 6 bases at V and 4 bases at J; junction bases unmatched: 6. The CDR3 has 14 amino acids. Germline lookup yields CDR1 MNHEY and CDR2 SMNVEV (reference sequence). CDR3 sequence reads: CASSRGGVGNTIYF. The CDR3, as DNA: TGTGCCAGCAGCAGGGGGGGGGTCGGAAACACCATATATTTT.

V is TRBV6-5 and J is TRBJ2-7; 8 bases line up with TRBD2. Unmatched junction bases numbered 7, after V lost 3 bases and J lost 3 bases. The CDR3 sequence is 15 residues long. Germline values: CDR1 MNHEY, CDR2 SVGAGI. The CDR3, as DNA: TGTGCCAGCAGTTATAATAGCGGGACAAGCTACGAGCAGTACTTC. Translating gives CASSYNSGTSYEQYF.

The CDR3: CASSFVESYEQYF. CDR3 in DNA: TGTGCCAGCAGCTTCGTCGAATCCTACGAGCAGTACTTC. The chain couples TRBV5-4 to TRBJ2-7; D not certain. Germline CDR1 is SGHNT and CDR2 is YYREEE (reference sequence). V was clipped by 2 bases and J by 1 base, with 7 bases between them. The CDR3 is 13 amino acids.

In its sample, this clonotype was seen a few times. The V gene is TRBV6-1, the J gene TRBJ2-3, with D possibly being TRBD1 or TRBD2 (5 bases each). Germline loops: CDR1 MNHNS, CDR2 SASEGT. Trimming cost V 8 bases and J 4 bases, with 13 bases left between them. There are 13 residues in the CDR3. The CDR3, as DNA: TGTGCCAGCTCAGGGACGACGTCAGATACGCAGTATTTT. This translates into CASSGTTSDTQYF.

V gene TRBV4-2 combines with J gene TRBJ1-1; no clear D. Looked up from germline, CDR1 is LGHNA and CDR2 is YNFKEQ. V was pared by 6 bases and J by 1 base, with 12 bases between. This CDR3 has 14 amino acids. The CDR3 loop reads CASRREGENTEAFF. The CDR3 coding sequence is TGTGCCAGCAGGCGGGAAGGAGAGAACACTGAAGCTTTCTTT.